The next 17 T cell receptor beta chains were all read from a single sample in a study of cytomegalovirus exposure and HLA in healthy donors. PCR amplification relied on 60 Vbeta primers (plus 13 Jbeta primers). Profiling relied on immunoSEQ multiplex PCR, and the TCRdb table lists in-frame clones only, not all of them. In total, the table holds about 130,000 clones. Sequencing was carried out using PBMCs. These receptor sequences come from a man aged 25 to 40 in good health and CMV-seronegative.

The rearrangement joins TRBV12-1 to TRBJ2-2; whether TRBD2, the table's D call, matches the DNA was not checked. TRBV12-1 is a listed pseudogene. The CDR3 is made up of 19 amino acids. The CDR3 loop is CASSFMGVGLAGQPGELFF. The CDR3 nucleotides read TGTGCCAGCAGCTTTATGGGGGTTGGACTAGCGGGACAACCCGGGGAGCTGTTTTTT.

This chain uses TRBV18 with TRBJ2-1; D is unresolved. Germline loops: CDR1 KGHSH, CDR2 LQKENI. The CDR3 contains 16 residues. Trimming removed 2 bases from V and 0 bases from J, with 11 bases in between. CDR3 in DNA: TGTGCCAGCTCACCAAATCCGCTTAGCTCCTACAATGAGCAGTTCTTC. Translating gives CASSPNPLSSYNEQFF.

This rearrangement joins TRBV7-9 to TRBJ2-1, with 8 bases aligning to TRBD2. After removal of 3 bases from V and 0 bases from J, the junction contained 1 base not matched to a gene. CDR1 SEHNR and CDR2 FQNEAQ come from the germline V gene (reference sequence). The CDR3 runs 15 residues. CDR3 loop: CASSFLAGSYNEQFF. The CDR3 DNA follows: TGTGCCAGCAGCTTCCTAGCGGGCTCCTACAATGAGCAGTTCTTC.

The CDR3 coding sequence is TGTGCCAGCAGTTTAGAGCAGGGGGCACTAGGAAACACCATATATTTT. It codes for CASSLEQGALGNTIYF. The genes are TRBV28 and TRBJ1-3; 8 bases align to TRBD1. Trimming took 2 bases from V and 4 from J; bases not matched to a gene: 7. The germline V gene has CDR1 MDHEN and CDR2 SYDVKM. The CDR3 is made up of 16 amino acids. Full variable domain (outside the CDR3, taken from reference TRBV28 and TRBJ1-3): DVKVTQSSRYLVKRTGEKVFLECVQDMDHENMFWYRQDPGLGLRLIYFSYDVKMKEKGDIPEGYSVSREKKERFSLILESASTNQTSMYLCASSLEQGALGNTIYFGEGSWLTVV.

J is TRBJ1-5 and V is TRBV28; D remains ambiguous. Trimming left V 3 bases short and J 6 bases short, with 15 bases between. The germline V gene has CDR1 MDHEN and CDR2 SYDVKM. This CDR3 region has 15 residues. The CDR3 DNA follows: TGTGCCAGCAGTTTCGGGAAGAAGAGGCGTCAGCCCCAGCATTTT. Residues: CASSFGKKRRQPQHF.

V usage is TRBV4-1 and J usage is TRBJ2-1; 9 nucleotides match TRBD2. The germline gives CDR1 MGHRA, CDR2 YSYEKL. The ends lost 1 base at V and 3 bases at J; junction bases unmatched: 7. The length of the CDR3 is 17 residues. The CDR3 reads CASSQGASGKLYNEQFF. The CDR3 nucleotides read TGCGCCAGCAGCCAAGGGGCTAGCGGGAAACTCTACAATGAGCAGTTCTTC.

For the CDR3, the DNA is TGTGCCAGCAGCCCGCAGGGCGGGAACAAGGGCAATGAGCAGTTCTTC. Protein product: CASSPQGGNKGNEQFF. The chain combines TRBV11-2 with TRBJ2-1; maybe TRBD2 (6 bases). CDR1 is SGHAT and CDR2 is FQNNGV in the germline V gene. This CDR3 is 16 amino acids long. Deletions cut 5 bases from V and 6 bases from J, with 20 bases between.

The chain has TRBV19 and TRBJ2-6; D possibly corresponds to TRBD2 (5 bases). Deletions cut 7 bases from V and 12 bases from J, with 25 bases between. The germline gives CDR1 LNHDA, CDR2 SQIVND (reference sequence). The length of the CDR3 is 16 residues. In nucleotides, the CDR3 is TGTGCCAGTACCTCAAAGGTTTCCGAGGGTTTCCGCGTCCTGACTTTC. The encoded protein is CASTSKVSEGFRVLTF.

Written as DNA, the CDR3 is TGTGCCAGCAGTTTAGGGGGCGGGTACGAGCAGTACTTC. This gives the protein CASSLGGGYEQYF. The chain combines TRBV28 with TRBJ2-7; perhaps TRBD1 as D (6 bases). The germline V gene encodes CDR1 MDHEN and CDR2 SYDVKM. The CDR3 contains 13 residues. V gave up 2 bases and J gave up 4 bases, with 9 bases separating them. Based on the CDR3 plus reference TRBV28 and TRBJ2-7, the full variable domain is DVKVTQSSRYLVKRTGEKVFLECVQDMDHENMFWYRQDPGLGLRLIYFSYDVKMKEKGDIPEGYSVSREKKERFSLILESASTNQTSMYLCASSLGGGYEQYFGPGTRLTVT.

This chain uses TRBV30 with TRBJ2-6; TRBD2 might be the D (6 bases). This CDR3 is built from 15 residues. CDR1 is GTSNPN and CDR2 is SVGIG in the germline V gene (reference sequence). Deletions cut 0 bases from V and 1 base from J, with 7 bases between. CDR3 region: CAWSVRGSGANVLTF. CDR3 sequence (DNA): TGTGCCTGGAGTGTACGGGGGTCTGGGGCCAACGTCCTGACTTTC.

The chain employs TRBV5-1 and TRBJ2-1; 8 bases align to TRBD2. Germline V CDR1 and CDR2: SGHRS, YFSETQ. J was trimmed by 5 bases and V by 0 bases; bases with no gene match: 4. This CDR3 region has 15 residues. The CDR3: CASSLVVAGNNEQFF. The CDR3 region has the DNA TGCGCCAGCAGCTTGGTGGTAGCGGGGAACAATGAGCAGTTCTTC.

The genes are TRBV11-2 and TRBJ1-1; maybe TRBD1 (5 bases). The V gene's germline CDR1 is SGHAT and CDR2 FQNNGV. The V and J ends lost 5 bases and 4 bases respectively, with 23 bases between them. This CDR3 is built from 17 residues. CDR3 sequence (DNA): TGTGCCAGCAGCACGCGAACCTCGGGGGGGTTGAGCACTGAAGCTTTCTTT. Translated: CASSTRTSGGLSTEAFF. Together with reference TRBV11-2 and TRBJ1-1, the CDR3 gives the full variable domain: EAGVAQSPRYKIIEKRQSVAFWCNPISGHATLYWYQQILGQGPKLLIQFQNNGVVDDSQLPKDRFSAERLKGVDSTLKIQPAKLEDSAVYLCASSTRTSGGLSTEAFFGQGTRLTVV.

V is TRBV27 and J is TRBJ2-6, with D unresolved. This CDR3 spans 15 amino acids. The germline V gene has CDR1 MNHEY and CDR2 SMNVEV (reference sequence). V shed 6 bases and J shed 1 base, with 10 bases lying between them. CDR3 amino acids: CASSLGASGANVLTF. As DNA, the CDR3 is TGTGCCAGCAGCCTCGGAGCTTCTGGGGCCAACGTCCTGACTTTC.

The CDR3 sequence is CASRFKRGIGTGLFEQYF. CDR3 bases: TGTGCCAGCAGGTTCAAACGAGGGATTGGGACAGGGCTGTTCGAGCAGTACTTC. The gene calls are TRBV2 and TRBJ2-7; 9 nucleotides agree with TRBD1. This CDR3 has 18 amino acids. Unmatched junction bases numbered 21, after V lost 6 bases and J lost 6 bases. Germline V lookup: CDR1 SNHLY, CDR2 FYNNEI.

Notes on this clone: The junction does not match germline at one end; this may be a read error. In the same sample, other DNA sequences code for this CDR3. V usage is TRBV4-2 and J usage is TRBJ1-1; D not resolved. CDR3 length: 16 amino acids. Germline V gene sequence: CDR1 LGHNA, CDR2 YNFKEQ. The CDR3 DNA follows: TGTGCCAGCAGCCAAGGCCCCGGGAACACTAACACTGAAGCCTTCTTT. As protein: CASSQGPGNTNTEAFF.

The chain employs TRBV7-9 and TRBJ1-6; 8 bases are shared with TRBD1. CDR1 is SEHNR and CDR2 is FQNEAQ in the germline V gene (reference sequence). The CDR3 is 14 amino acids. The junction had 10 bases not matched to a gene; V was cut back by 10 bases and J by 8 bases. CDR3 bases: TGTGCCACCGTGCCACAGGGGGAACATTCACCCCTCCACTTT. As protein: CATVPQGEHSPLHF.

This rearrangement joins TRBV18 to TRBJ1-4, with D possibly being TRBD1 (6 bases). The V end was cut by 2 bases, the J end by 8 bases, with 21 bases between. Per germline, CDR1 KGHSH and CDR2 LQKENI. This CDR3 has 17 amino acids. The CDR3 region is CASSPRIQGWVKEKLFF. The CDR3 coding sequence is TGTGCCAGCTCACCAAGAATCCAGGGGTGGGTGAAGGAAAAACTGTTTTTT.